This T cell receptor (beta chain) was found in a study of OX40 agonist ivuxolimab in advanced cancers. Study context: Hepatocellular carcinoma, melanoma, renal cell or head and neck cancer occurred in dose-escalation patients. Three patients got partial responses; one had hepatocellular carcinoma and two had cutaneous melanoma.

Broader study findings: Among the lowest peripheral clonal expansion occurred in 0.1-3.0 mg/kg partial responders.

TCRdb's table, derived via immunoSEQ multiplex PCR, lists solely in-frame clones and lacks some. The sample holds roughly 40,000 clones, 85% to 90% seen once. Concerning this clone: The antigen remains undetermined.

No patient had autoimmune disease or received systemic immunosuppression. The sample consisted of CD4+ or CD8+ T cells sorted from blood, taken in a trial of the OX40 agonist ivuxolimab. The source of this sequence is an adult with an advanced solid tumor such as melanoma, head and neck, liver or kidney cancer.

The CDR3 coding sequence is TGTGCCAGCAGTTTAACTGGGGCTGGTGATCAGCCCCAGCATTTT. As protein: CASSLTGAGDQPQHF. The rearrangement links TRBV28 to TRBJ1-5; D may be TRBD1 (5 bases). The CDR3 contains 15 residues. Germline lookup yields CDR1 MDHEN and CDR2 SYDVKM. V was shortened by 2 bases and J by 5 bases, with 13 bases between the two germline ends.